The next 8 T cell receptor beta chains were all read from a single sample in a study of T cell responses to AZD1222 COVID-19 vaccine. Assay: immunoSEQ multiplex PCR; the TCRdb copy retains only in-frame clones and omits some. The data hold 120,000 to 150,000 clones, with 80% to 90% observed a single time. Here the sequenced sample was peripheral blood, taken on day 0 of AZD1222 vaccination. Receptors originate from an adult in good health.

The V and J genes are TRBV4-1 and TRBJ1-1, with D unclear. The V end lost 4 bases, the J end lost 7 bases, and 19 bases lay between the germline ends. This CDR3 is 15 amino acids long. Per the germline V gene, CDR1 is MGHRA and CDR2 is YSYEKL. This CDR3 is CASSPAWSGVGEAFF. CDR3 in DNA: TGCGCCAGCAGCCCCGCCTGGTCTGGGGTGGGTGAAGCTTTCTTT.

The chain carries TRBV5-1 and TRBJ2-1; 7 bases line up with TRBD2. CDR1 is SGHRS and CDR2 is YFSETQ in the germline V gene. Losses at the gene ends were 4 bases for V and 1 base for J; bases not matched to a gene: 5. The length of the CDR3 is 15 residues. In DNA form, the CDR3 reads TGCGCCAGCAGCCCAGAACTAGCGTCCTACAATGAGCAGTTCTTC. It translates to CASSPELASYNEQFF.

V is TRBV4-2 and J is TRBJ2-7; D is uncertain. The ends were cut back, 1 base at V and 5 bases at J, with 12 bases in the middle. The CDR3 is 14 amino acids. Per germline, CDR1 LGHNA and CDR2 YNFKEQ. CDR3 amino acids: CASSQGERLHEQYF. The CDR3 bases are TGTGCCAGCAGCCAAGGGGAACGGCTCCACGAGCAGTACTTC.

This chain connects TRBV18 to TRBJ1-1, with D possibly TRBD1 on 5 matching bases. Trimming left V 3 bases short and J 6 bases short, with 14 bases between. The CDR3 runs 14 residues. CDR1 KGHSH and CDR2 LQKENI come from the germline V gene. The CDR3 sequence: CASSPWGLIAEAFF. The CDR3 DNA reads TGTGCCAGCTCACCGTGGGGGTTGATCGCTGAAGCTTTCTTT. Full variable domain (rest looked up from reference TRBV18 and TRBJ1-1): NAGVMQNPRHLVRRRGQEARLRCSPMKGHSHVYWYRQLPEEGLKFMVYLQKENIIDESGMPKERFSAEFPKEGPSILRIQQVVRGDSAAYFCASSPWGLIAEAFFGQGTRLTVV.

The rearrangement joins TRBV7-9 to TRBJ2-1; 9 positions match TRBD2. With 0 bases clipped from V and 8 bases from J, the junction kept 5 bases outside the gene matches. The CDR3 runs 15 residues. Germline V gene data show CDR1 as SEHNR and CDR2 as FQNEAQ (reference sequence). CDR3 region: CASSLASGRIHEQFF. The CDR3 DNA reads TGTGCCAGCAGCTTAGCTAGCGGGAGAATCCATGAGCAGTTCTTC.

The chain employs TRBV6-5 and TRBJ2-3, with 10 nucleotides matching TRBD2. This CDR3 contains 15 residues. V shed 8 bases and J 2 bases; nucleotides not matched to a gene: 7. In germline, CDR1 is MNHEY, CDR2 SVGAGI. CDR3 sequence: CASPGLAAPTDTQYF. DNA of the CDR3: TGTGCCAGCCCCGGACTAGCGGCCCCCACAGATACGCAGTATTTT.

The chain recombines TRBV4-3 with TRBJ1-2; no clear D. The ends were cut back, 2 bases at V and 8 bases at J, with 15 bases in the middle. CDR1 and CDR2 from the germline V gene are LGHNA and YSLEER. The CDR3 spans 14 residues. CDR3 sequence reads: CASSQQKESGGYTF. Here the CDR3 DNA reads TGCGCCAGCAGCCAACAGAAGGAGTCTGGGGGCTACACCTTC.

The chain carries TRBV29-1 and TRBJ1-1; D may be TRBD1 (6 bases). Trimming removed 4 bases from V and 4 bases from J, with 16 bases in between. Per germline, CDR1 SQVTM and CDR2 ANQGSEA. The CDR3 loop spans 14 amino acids. CDR3 DNA: TGCAGCGTTGGGATTATTACAGGGCTCACTGAAGCTTTCTTT. Its translation is CSVGIITGLTEAFF. The whole variable domain, filled in from reference TRBV29-1 and TRBJ1-1, reads SAVISQKPSRDICQRGTSLTIQCQVDSQVTMMFWYRQQPGQSLTLIATANQGSEATYESGFVIDKFPISRPNLTFSTLTVSNMSPEDSSIYLCSVGIITGLTEAFFGQGTRLTVV.